The 14 T cell receptor beta chains given below trace back to one sample, sequenced in a study of PD-1 blockade in mismatch repair-deficient tumors (dated by TCRdb to 2016 to 2017). To prepare the library, the immunoSEQ multiplex PCR assay was applied. TCRdb holds this immuneACCESS table with in-frame rearrangements only. Some clones are missing; in checked studies, unresolved V genes explain under half, and the rest has no known cause. The sample table records roughly 79,000 clones; roughly 80% of these occur just once. Over 4.5% of the sample is held by the ten biggest clonotypes. The sequencing used peripheral blood, collected 44 weeks after starting pembrolizumab. These receptors all stem from an adult with mismatch repair-deficient cancer.

For the CDR3, the DNA is TGTGCCAGCAGTTCCCAGGACAGGGGGATCTTTGGCTACACCTTC. It yields the protein CASSSQDRGIFGYTF. The chain uses TRBV6-5 and TRBJ1-2, with TRBD1 matching over 10 bases. This CDR3 contains 15 residues. Germline loops: CDR1 MNHEY, CDR2 SVGAGI. The V segment lost 4 bases and the J segment 7 bases; nucleotides outside the gene matches: 9.

The chain employs TRBV5-8 and TRBJ1-1; D gene ambiguous. CDR1 and CDR2 from the germline V gene are SGHTS and YDEGEE. CDR3 length: 13 amino acids. V dropped 0 bases and J dropped 12 bases, with 15 bases sitting between them. CDR3 region: CASSLGVGFGPFF. In nucleotides, the CDR3 is TGTGCCAGCAGCTTGGGGGTCGGGTTCGGGCCTTTCTTT.

The table lists this clone with a few counts. The chain recombines TRBV7-2 with TRBJ1-2; TRBD1 might be the D (6 bases). CDR3 length: 13 amino acids. Germline V CDR1 and CDR2: SGHTA, FQGNSA. Trimming took 3 bases from V and 2 from J, leaving 7 bases between them. The CDR3 DNA reads TGTGCCAGCAGCTTCGGGACAAACTATGGCTACACCTTC. Its protein is CASSFGTNYGYTF.

This chain uses TRBV4-2 with TRBJ2-1, with 10 bases that match TRBD2. CDR3 length: 15 amino acids. Losses at the gene ends were 1 base for V and 8 bases for J; bases not matched to a gene: 5. In germline, CDR1 is LGHNA, CDR2 YNFKEQ. The CDR3 nucleotides read TGTGCCAGCAGCCAAGGGGCTAGCGGGAGTGATGAGCAGTTCTTC. It translates to CASSQGASGSDEQFF.

CDR3 DNA: TGTGCCAGCAGTTTGTTGGGTTACAATGAGCAGTTCTTC. Its protein is CASSLLGYNEQFF. This chain links TRBV27 with TRBJ2-1; D is ambiguous. The CDR3 contains 13 residues. Trimming took off 3 bases at V and 4 bases at J, with 7 bases between the two ends. Germline V gives CDR1 MNHEY, CDR2 SMNVEV (reference sequence).

Only a few counts were recorded for this clone. The V and J genes are TRBV29-1 and TRBJ2-1; D gene ambiguous. The V and J ends lost 4 bases and 3 bases respectively, with 10 bases between them. CDR3 length equals 13 residues. Germline values: CDR1 SQVTM, CDR2 ANQGSEA. CDR3 region: CSVVTGYYNEQFF. CDR3 sequence (DNA): TGCAGCGTTGTCACGGGTTACTACAATGAGCAGTTCTTC.

The V call is TRBV9, the J call TRBJ1-4; D gene ambiguous. The CDR3 is made up of 18 amino acids. From germline, CDR1 is SGDLS and CDR2 YYNGEE. V was shortened by 5 bases and J by 8 bases, with 28 bases between the two germline ends. The CDR3 here is CASSVTNVGSGPGEKLFF. CDR3 sequence (DNA): TGTGCCAGCAGTGTTACAAACGTGGGGAGTGGGCCTGGGGAAAAACTGTTTTTT.

This chain links TRBV4-2 with TRBJ2-7, with unresolved D. Trimming left V 1 base short and J 6 bases short, with 7 bases between. Germline lookup yields CDR1 LGHNA and CDR2 YNFKEQ. This CDR3 comprises 12 residues. CDR3 sequence reads: CASSQGNSEQYF. The CDR3 DNA reads as TGTGCCAGCAGCCAAGGTAATAGCGAGCAGTACTTC.

This clone has just one count. V is TRBV19 and J is TRBJ2-7, with 7 bases fitting TRBD1. The CDR3 extends over 15 amino acids. V gave up 1 base and J gave up 3 bases; unmatched junction bases: 6. Looked up from germline, CDR1 is LNHDA and CDR2 is SQIVND (reference sequence). This CDR3 reads CASSIVSGQNYEQYF. Here the CDR3 DNA reads TGTGCCAGTAGTATAGTTTCGGGACAGAACTACGAGCAGTACTTC.

The V gene is TRBV5-3, the J gene TRBJ1-4; 7 bases match TRBD1. TRBV5-3 counts as an open reading frame of uncertain function. The ends lost 4 bases at V and 3 bases at J; junction bases unmatched: 6. CDR3 length: 15 residues. DNA of the CDR3: TGTGCCAGAAGCGGCAACAGGGGCCCTAATGAAAAACTGTTTTTT. It yields the protein CARSGNRGPNEKLFF.

This clone showed up just a few times. The chain carries TRBV6-1 and TRBJ1-1; the D gene is possibly TRBD1 (6 bases). This CDR3 has 15 amino acids. V lost 6 bases and J lost 4, with 18 bases in between. Germline V gene data show CDR1 as MNHNS and CDR2 as SASEGT. The DNA of the CDR3 is TGTGCCAGCAGCCAGGTCGGGGGCGGGAGCACTGAAGCTTTCTTT. Amino acid sequence: CASSQVGGGSTEAFF.

The V gene is TRBV11-3, the J gene TRBJ2-1; 11 bases agree with TRBD2. V shed 2 bases, J shed 7 bases, and the junction held 4 bases outside the gene matches. Germline values: CDR1 SGHNT, CDR2 YENEEA. This CDR3 is 15 amino acids long. CDR3 nucleotide sequence: TGTGCCAGCAGCTTACCACTAGCGGGAGTTAATGAGCAGTTCTTC. Its protein product is CASSLPLAGVNEQFF.

This clone was counted only a few times. The rearrangement links TRBV29-1 to TRBJ1-5; D might be TRBD1 (5 bases). The CDR3 sequence is 15 residues long. With 2 bases removed from V and 0 bases from J, the gap between germline ends came to 11 bases. Germline V gene sequence: CDR1 SQVTM, CDR2 ANQGSEA. The CDR3 bases are TGCAGCGTTGAATTCCCAGGGATTAGCAATCAGCCCCAGCATTTT. Its translation is CSVEFPGISNQPQHF.

This rearrangement joins TRBV6-5 to TRBJ1-5; D is ambiguous. The CDR3 runs to 12 residues. V was pared by 6 bases and J by 4 bases, with 7 bases between. The germline V gene has CDR1 MNHEY and CDR2 SVGAGI. This chain's CDR3 is CASRGSNQPQHF. CDR3 DNA sequence: TGTGCCAGCAGGGGGAGTAATCAGCCCCAGCATTTT.